A selection of T cell receptor beta chains follows, all from one sample in a study of T cell repertoires in cytomegalovirus infection. TCRdb re-derived calls from the reads in MiXCR, one entry per CDR3 protein. Of approximately 400,000 distinct CDR3 sequences in the sample, roughly 30% were seen once. Sequenced material: PBMCs. These receptors were obtained from a human donor in good health (CMV status not recorded). Some clones in this sample may be carry-over from other donors' samples. CDR3s include the opening cysteine and the closing phenylalanine or tryptophan. D genes are given only for firm matches. The listing skips clone size in some rows; elsewhere it reads once, few, many or a size class.

few	TRBJ2-3	13	TRBV18	.	TGTGCCAGCTGCGGAGCGGCCACAGATACGCAGTATTTT	CASCGAATDTQYF
.	TRBJ1-5	15	TRBV6-1	.	TGTGCCAGCAGTGAATGGCGGGGCAACAATCAGCCCCAGCATTTT	CASSEWRGNNQPQHF
.	TRBJ2-5	12	TRBV6-6	TRBD2	TGTGCCAGCGCCCAGGGAGGGGAGACCCAGTACTTC	CASAQGGETQYF
few	TRBJ2-1	16	TRBV5-6	.	TGTGCCAGCAGCTTGGCCGACAGCTTCTCCTACAATGAGCAGTTCTTC	CASSLADSFSYNEQFF
.	TRBJ2-3	17	TRBV4-1	TRBD1	TGCGCCAGCAGCCAAGCCCATGGGACAGGGGGCAAAGATACGCAGTATTTT	CASSQAHGTGGKDTQYF
.	TRBJ1-4	15	TRBV5-6	.	TGTGCCAGCAGCCCTGTCGGGCGAACAAATGAAAAACTGTTTTTT	CASSPVGRTNEKLFF
few	TRBJ2-1	14	TRBV6-5	TRBD1	TGTGCCAGCAGCTACAGGGGGTGGTCCAATGAGCAGTTCTTC	CASSYRGWSNEQFF
many	TRBJ1-4	16	TRBV2	TRBD1	TGTGCCAGCTCACCGACAGGGATTGCAACTAATGAAAAACTGTTTTTT	CASSPTGIATNEKLFF
many	TRBJ2-7	15	TRBV7-2	TRBD2	TGTGCCAGCAGCTCAAGACTAGCGGGTGGCCCCGGGCAGTACTTC	CASSSRLAGGPGQYF
few	TRBJ2-1	17	TRBV7-2	TRBD2	TGTGCCAGCAGCCATTCCGGGACTAGCGGGGGTGACAATGAGCAGTTCTTC	CASSHSGTSGGDNEQFF
few	TRBJ1-6	16	TRBV4-1	.	TGCGCCAGCAGCCAAGTCGTCAGCTCCTATAATTCACCCCTCCACTTT	CASSQVVSSYNSPLHF
many	TRBJ2-3	14	TRBV12-3/TRBV12-4	.	TGTGCCAGCAGCCCTGGGGGAGGCACAGATACGCAGTATTTT	CASSPGGGTDTQYF
few	TRBJ2-7	16	TRBV7-8	.	TGTGCCAGCAGCTTAGCGAATTGGGTTACCTCCTACGAGCAGTACTTC	CASSLANWVTSYEQYF
few	TRBJ2-5	19	TRBV20-1	TRBD1	TGCAGTGCTAATCCGATACCCCACACCCGGGACAGGGACCAAGAGACCCAGTACTTC	CSANPIPHTRDRDQETQYF
many	TRBJ1-4	13	TRBV7-2	TRBD1	TGTGCCAGCAGCCCCGACAGGGCGGAAAAACTGTTTTTT	CASSPDRAEKLFF
.	TRBJ1-1	13	TRBV6-2/TRBV6-3	.	TGTGCCAGCAGAACAAACTCCGGGACAACAGCTTTCTTT	CASRTNSGTTAFF
.	TRBJ2-5	15	TRBV2	.	TGTGCCAGCAGTGGGGCCAGTCTGCGCCAAGAGACCCAGTACTTC	CASSGASLRQETQYF
few	TRBJ1-6	14	TRBV11-2	.	TGTGCCAGCAGCTCCAGTCCCGAAAGGTCACCCCTCCACTTT	CASSSSPERSPLHF
.	TRBJ1-2	16	TRBV7-6	.	TGTGCCAGCAGCTCGTCGGTCATGGGGGTACCTGGAGGCTACACCTTC	CASSSSVMGVPGGYTF
few	TRBJ2-1	14	TRBV12-3/TRBV12-4	.	TGTGCCAGCAGTTTAGACCCCGCGCGCAATGAGCAGTTCTTC	CASSLDPARNEQFF
.	TRBJ2-5	13	TRBV6-5	TRBD2	TGTGCCACCCGCCGGGGGGTGGGTGAGACCCAGTACTTC	CATRRGVGETQYF
.	TRBJ2-3	14	TRBV7-6	.	TGTGCCAGCAGCTTAGCCCCCCCCACAGATACGCAGTATTTT	CASSLAPPTDTQYF
many	TRBJ2-7	15	TRBV12-3/TRBV12-4	TRBD2	TGTGCCAGCAGCCGCCTGGCTAGCGGGAGAAGTCGGCAGTACTTC	CASSRLASGRSRQYF
.	TRBJ2-7	18	TRBV7-2	TRBD2	TGTGCCAGCAGCTATTGGGCCCAGGTAGCGGGGACTATCGGGGAGCAGTACTTC	CASSYWAQVAGTIGEQYF
.	TRBJ1-6	14	TRBV11-2	TRBD1	TGTGCCAGCAGCCCCCAGGGGGGGGGCTCACCCCTCCACTTT	CASSPQGGGSPLHF
many	TRBJ1-1	15	TRBV10-3	.	TGTGCCATCAGTGAGTTGAGCCTAGGGAACACTGAAGCTTTCTTT	CAISELSLGNTEAFF
.	TRBJ1-1	14	TRBV6-1	.	TGTGCCAGCAGTGAATACCCCATGAACACTGAAGCTTTCTTT	CASSEYPMNTEAFF
.	TRBJ1-5	16	TRBV15	.	TGTGCCACCAGCAGAGATGATTGGGATGCCAATCAGCCCCAGCATTTT	CATSRDDWDANQPQHF
few	TRBJ2-5	14	TRBV5-1	TRBD2	TGCGCCAGCAGCCCAGGACTAGCGAGGGAGACCCAGTACTTC	CASSPGLARETQYF
many	TRBJ1-1	15	TRBV6-2/TRBV6-3	.	TGTGCCAGCAGTTACTCTTTTGGGAAGAACACTGAAGCTTTCTTT	CASSYSFGKNTEAFF
many	TRBJ2-2	12	TRBV7-2	.	TGTGCCAGCAGTCAGGCGGGCGGGGAGCTGTTTTTT	CASSQAGGELFF
.	TRBJ1-5	15	TRBV2	.	TGTGCCAGCACCCTTGACGAGGGTGGCAATCAGCCCCAGCATTTT	CASTLDEGGNQPQHF
many	TRBJ1-1	15	TRBV12-3/TRBV12-4	.	TGTGCCAGCAGTTTAAGGTTGGCAGGGAAGGCTGAAGCTTTCTTT	CASSLRLAGKAEAFF
few	TRBJ2-5	13	TRBV5-4	TRBD2	TGTGCCAGCAGCTTTAGCGGGGGGGCTCCCCAGTACTTC	CASSFSGGAPQYF
few	TRBJ2-1	15	TRBV6-5	TRBD1	TGTGCCAGCAGTCACATCCCGACAGGGGGAAATGAGCAGTTCTTC	CASSHIPTGGNEQFF
.	TRBJ1-2	17	TRBV12-3/TRBV12-4	TRBD1	TGTGCCAGCAGTTTAGCGCTTAGGGACAGGGTCAACTATGGCTACACCTTC	CASSLALRDRVNYGYTF